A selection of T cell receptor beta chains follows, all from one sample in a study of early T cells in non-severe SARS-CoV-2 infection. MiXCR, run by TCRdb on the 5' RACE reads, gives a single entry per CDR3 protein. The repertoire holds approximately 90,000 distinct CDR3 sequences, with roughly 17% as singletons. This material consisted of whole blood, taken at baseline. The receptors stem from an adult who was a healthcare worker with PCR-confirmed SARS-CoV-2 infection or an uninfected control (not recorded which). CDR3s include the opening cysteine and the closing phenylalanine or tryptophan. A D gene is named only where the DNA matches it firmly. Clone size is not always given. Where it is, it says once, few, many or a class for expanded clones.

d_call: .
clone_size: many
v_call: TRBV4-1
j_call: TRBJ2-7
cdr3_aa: CASSPEGEVYEQYF
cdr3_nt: TGCGCCAGCAGCCCAGAAGGGGAAGTATACGAGCAGTACTTC

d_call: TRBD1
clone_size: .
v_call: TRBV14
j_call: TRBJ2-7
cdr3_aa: CASSRLGQGNHEQYF
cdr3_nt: TGTGCCAGCAGCCGATTGGGACAGGGAAACCACGAGCAGTACTTC

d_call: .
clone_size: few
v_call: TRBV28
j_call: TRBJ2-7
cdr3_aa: CASSFGGGEQYF
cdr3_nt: TGTGCCAGCAGTTTTGGGGGCGGCGAGCAGTACTTC

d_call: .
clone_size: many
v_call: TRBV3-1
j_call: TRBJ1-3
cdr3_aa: CASSPRVYENTIYF
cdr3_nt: TGTGCCAGCAGCCCCAGGGTGTACGAAAACACCATATATTTT

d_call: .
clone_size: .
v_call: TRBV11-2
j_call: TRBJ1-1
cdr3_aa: CASSLYDSTEAFF
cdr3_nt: TGTGCCAGCAGCTTATATGATTCGACTGAAGCTTTCTTT

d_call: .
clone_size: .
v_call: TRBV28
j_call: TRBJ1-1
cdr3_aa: CASSLLQGTEAFF
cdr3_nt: TGTGCCAGCAGTTTACTACAGGGCACTGAAGCTTTCTTT

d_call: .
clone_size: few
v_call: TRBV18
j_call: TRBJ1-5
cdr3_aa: CASTSDDPNQPQHF
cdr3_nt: TGTGCCAGCACCTCAGATGACCCCAATCAGCCCCAGCATTTT

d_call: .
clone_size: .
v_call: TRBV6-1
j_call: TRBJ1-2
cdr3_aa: CASSFTIGYTF
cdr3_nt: TGTGCCAGCAGTTTTACAATAGGCTACACCTTC

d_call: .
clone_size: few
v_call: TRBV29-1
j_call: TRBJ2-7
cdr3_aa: CSVTKTDSYEQYF
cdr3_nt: TGCAGCGTTACCAAGACTGACTCCTACGAGCAGTACTTC

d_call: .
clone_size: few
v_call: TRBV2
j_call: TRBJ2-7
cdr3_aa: CASTSGLIYEQYF
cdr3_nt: TGTGCCAGCACCTCGGGACTGATCTACGAGCAGTACTTC

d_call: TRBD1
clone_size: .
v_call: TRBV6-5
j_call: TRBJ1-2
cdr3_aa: CASSKGQGITNGYTF
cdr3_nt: TGTGCCAGCAGTAAGGGACAGGGAATAACTAATGGCTACACCTTC

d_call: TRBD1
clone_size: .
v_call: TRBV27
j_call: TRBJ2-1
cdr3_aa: CASRGQGAQEQFF
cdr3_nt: TGTGCCAGCAGAGGACAGGGGGCCCAGGAGCAGTTCTTC

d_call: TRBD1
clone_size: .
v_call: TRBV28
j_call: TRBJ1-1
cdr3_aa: CASSFGTGLNTEAFF
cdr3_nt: TGTGCCAGCAGTTTTGGGACAGGGTTGAACACTGAAGCTTTCTTT

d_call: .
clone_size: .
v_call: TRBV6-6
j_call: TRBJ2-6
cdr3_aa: CAGRMGGSTGANVLTF
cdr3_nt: TGTGCCGGCCGAATGGGGGGCAGCACTGGGGCCAACGTCCTGACTTTC

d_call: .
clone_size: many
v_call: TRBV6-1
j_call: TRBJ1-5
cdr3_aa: CASSEGVPGLWPQHF
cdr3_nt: TGTGCCAGCAGTGAAGGGGTACCAGGCCTTTGGCCCCAGCATTTT

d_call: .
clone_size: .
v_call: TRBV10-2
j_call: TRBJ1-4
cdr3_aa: CASTTGTQGEKLFF
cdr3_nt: TGCGCCAGCACCACCGGGACCCAAGGTGAAAAACTGTTTTTT

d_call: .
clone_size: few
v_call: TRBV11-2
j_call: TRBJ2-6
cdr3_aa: CASSLSSSGANVLTF
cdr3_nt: TGTGCCAGCAGCTTATCCAGCTCTGGGGCCAACGTCCTGACTTTC

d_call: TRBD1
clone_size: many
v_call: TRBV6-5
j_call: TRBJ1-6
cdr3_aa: CASTATGPYNSPLHF
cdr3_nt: TGTGCCAGCACCGCGACAGGGCCTTATAATTCACCCCTCCACTTT

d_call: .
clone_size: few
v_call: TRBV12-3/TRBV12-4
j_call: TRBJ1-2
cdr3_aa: CASSLHSNYGYTF
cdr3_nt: TGTGCCAGCAGTTTGCACAGCAACTATGGCTACACCTTC

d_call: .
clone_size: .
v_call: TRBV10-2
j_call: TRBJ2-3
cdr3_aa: CASRFTDTQYF
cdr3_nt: TGCGCCAGCAGGTTCACAGATACGCAGTATTTT

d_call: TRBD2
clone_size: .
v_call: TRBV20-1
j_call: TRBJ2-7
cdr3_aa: CSAEREQSYEQYF
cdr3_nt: TGCAGTGCTGAGCGGGAGCAAAGCTACGAGCAGTACTTC

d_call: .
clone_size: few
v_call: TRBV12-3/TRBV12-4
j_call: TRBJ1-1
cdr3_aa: CASSFRREDTEAFF
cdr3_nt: TGTGCCAGCAGTTTCCGCAGGGAAGACACTGAAGCTTTCTTT

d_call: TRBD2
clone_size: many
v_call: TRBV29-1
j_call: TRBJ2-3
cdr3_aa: CSGSKREGRDTQYF
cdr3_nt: TGCAGCGGGTCCAAGCGGGAGGGGAGAGATACGCAGTATTTT

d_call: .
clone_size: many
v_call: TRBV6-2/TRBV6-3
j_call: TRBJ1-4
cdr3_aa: CASAGFEKLFF
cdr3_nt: TGTGCCAGCGCGGGTTTTGAAAAACTGTTTTTT

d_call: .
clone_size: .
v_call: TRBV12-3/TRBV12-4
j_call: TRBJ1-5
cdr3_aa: CASSLTLYSNQPQHF
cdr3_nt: TGTGCCAGCAGCTTGACGTTGTATAGCAATCAGCCCCAGCATTTT

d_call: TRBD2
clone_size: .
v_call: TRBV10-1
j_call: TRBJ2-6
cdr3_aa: CASTSSGRPSGGTNVLTF
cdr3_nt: TGCGCCAGCACAAGTAGCGGGAGACCCAGTGGTGGGACCAACGTCCTGACTTTC

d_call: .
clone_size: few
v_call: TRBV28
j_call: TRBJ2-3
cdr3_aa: CASSLAELSTDTQYF
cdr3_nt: TGTGCCAGCAGTTTGGCGGAGTTAAGCACAGATACGCAGTATTTT

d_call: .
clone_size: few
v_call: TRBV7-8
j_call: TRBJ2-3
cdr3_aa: CASSLSFTDTQYF
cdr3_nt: TGTGCCAGCAGCTTGAGCTTCACAGATACGCAGTATTTT

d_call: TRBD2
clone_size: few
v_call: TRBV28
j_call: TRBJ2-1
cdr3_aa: CASSLPGTSGSREQFF
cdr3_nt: TGTGCCAGCAGTCTTCCCGGGACTAGCGGGAGCCGAGAGCAGTTCTTC

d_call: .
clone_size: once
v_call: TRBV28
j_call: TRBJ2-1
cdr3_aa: CASSLLGGRHNEQFF
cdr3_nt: TGTGCCAGCAGTTTACTCGGAGGGCGACACAATGAGCAGTTCTTC

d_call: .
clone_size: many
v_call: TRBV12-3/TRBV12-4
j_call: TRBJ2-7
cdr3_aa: CASSARSEQYF
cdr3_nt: TGTGCCAGCAGTGCCCGCAGCGAGCAGTACTTC

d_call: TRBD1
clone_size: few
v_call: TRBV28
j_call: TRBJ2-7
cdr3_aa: CASSPQPQGIEQYF
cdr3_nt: TGTGCCAGCAGTCCCCAGCCACAGGGGATCGAGCAGTACTTC

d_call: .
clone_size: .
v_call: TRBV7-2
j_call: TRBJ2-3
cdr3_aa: CASSSPTDTQYF
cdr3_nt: TGTGCCAGCAGCTCCCCTACAGATACGCAGTATTTT

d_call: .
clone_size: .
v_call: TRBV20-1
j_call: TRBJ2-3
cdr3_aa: CSASPSSADTQYF
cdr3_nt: TGCAGTGCCTCTCCTAGCAGTGCAGATACGCAGTATTTT

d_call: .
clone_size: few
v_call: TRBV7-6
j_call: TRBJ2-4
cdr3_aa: CASSLAGEANIQYF
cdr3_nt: TGTGCCAGCAGCTTAGCGGGAGAGGCTAACATTCAGTACTTC

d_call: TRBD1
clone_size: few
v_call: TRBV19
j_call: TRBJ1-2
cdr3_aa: CASSQQGAKGYTF
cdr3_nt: TGTGCCAGTAGTCAGCAGGGGGCAAAGGGCTACACCTTC

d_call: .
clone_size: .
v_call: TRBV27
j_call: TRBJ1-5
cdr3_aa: CASSYREGQPQHF
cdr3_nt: TGTGCCAGCAGTTATCGGGAGGGTCAGCCCCAGCATTTT

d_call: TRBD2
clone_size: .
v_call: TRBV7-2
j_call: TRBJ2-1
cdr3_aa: CASSLGLNNEQFF
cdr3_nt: TGTGCCAGCAGCCTGGGACTAAACAATGAGCAGTTCTTC

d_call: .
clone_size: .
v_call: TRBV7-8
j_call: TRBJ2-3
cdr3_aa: CASSWGRTANTDTQYF
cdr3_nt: TGTGCCAGCAGCTGGGGGCGGACTGCAAATACAGATACGCAGTATTTT

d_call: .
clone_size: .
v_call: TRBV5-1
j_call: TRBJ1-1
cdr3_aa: CASSGGPNTEAFF
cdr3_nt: TGCGCCAGCAGCGGGGGGCCTAACACTGAAGCTTTCTTT

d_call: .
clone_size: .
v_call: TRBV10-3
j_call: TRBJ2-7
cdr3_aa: CAISDPRQHYEQYF
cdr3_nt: TGTGCCATCAGTGACCCCCGACAGCACTACGAGCAGTACTTC

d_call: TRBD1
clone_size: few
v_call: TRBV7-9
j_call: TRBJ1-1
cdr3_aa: CASSLRLGTGWNTEAFF
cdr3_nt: TGTGCCAGCAGCTTGCGCTTAGGGACAGGGTGGAACACTGAAGCTTTCTTT

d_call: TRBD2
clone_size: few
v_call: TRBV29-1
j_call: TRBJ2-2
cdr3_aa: CSVVSGGLTGELFF
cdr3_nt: TGCAGCGTGGTTAGCGGGGGGCTGACCGGGGAGCTGTTTTTT

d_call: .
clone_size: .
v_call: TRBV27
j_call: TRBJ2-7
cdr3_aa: CASSLRVSYEQYF
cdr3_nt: TGTGCCAGCAGTTTGAGGGTTTCCTACGAGCAGTACTTC

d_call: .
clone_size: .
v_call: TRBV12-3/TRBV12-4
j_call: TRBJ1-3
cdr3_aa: CASSPHQRNTIYF
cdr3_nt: TGTGCCAGCAGTCCCCATCAGCGAAACACCATATATTTT

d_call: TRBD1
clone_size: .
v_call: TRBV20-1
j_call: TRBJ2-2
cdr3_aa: CSARGQGATGELFF
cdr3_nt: TGCAGTGCTAGGGGACAGGGGGCAACCGGGGAGCTGTTTTTT

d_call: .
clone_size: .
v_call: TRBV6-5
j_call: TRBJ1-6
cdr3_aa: CASSPLRGISPLHF
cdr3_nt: TGTGCCAGCAGTCCCCTCCGGGGCATTTCACCCCTCCACTTT

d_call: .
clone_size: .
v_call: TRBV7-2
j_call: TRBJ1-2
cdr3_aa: CASSLDLYGYTF
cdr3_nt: TGTGCCAGCAGCTTGGACCTCTATGGCTACACCTTC

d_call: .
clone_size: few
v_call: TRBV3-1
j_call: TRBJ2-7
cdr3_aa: CASSQEGRSYEQYF
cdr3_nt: TGTGCCAGCAGCCAAGAAGGCCGATCCTACGAGCAGTACTTC

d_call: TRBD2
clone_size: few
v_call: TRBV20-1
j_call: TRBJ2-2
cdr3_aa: CSAKEAGDTGELFF
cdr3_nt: TGCAGTGCTAAGGAAGCGGGAGACACCGGGGAGCTGTTTTTT

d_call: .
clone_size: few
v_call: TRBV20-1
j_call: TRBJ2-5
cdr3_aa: CSASQGRETQYF
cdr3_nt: TGCAGTGCTTCGCAGGGGCGGGAGACCCAGTACTTC

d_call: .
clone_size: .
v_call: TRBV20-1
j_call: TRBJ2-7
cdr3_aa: CSASGAIGSYEQYF
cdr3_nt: TGCAGTGCTAGTGGGGCAATTGGGTCATACGAGCAGTACTTC

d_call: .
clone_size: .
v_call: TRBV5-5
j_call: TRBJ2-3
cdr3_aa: CASGGTVSFTQYF
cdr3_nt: TGTGCCAGCGGAGGGACAGTGAGTTTTACGCAGTATTTT